The 24 T cell receptor beta chains listed next were all sequenced from one sample in a study of blood T cell repertoires in COVID-19. TCRdb keeps only in-frame clones here, not all; method: immunoSEQ multiplex PCR. The repertoire holds about 220,000 clones, with about 80% as singletons. Sample: PBMCs or T cells enriched from blood (not recorded which). These receptors were obtained from a woman aged 40 to 55 with acute COVID-19.

The rearrangement links TRBV30 to TRBJ1-2, with 9 bases identical to TRBD1. In germline, CDR1 is GTSNPN, CDR2 SVGIG (reference sequence). V was pared by 3 bases and J by 3 bases, with 14 bases of the junction left unmatched. This CDR3 contains 17 residues. The CDR3 spells CAWRPGTGNWGDYGYTF. Here the CDR3 DNA reads TGTGCCTGGAGGCCGGGGACAGGGAATTGGGGGGACTATGGCTACACCTTC.

The chain has TRBV7-2 and TRBJ1-6; TRBD1 might be the D (6 bases). The CDR3 extends over 15 amino acids. The V gene's germline CDR1 is SGHTA and CDR2 FQGNSA. Between the trimmed V and J ends, which lost 0 bases and 7 bases, there was a span of 10 bases. The CDR3 DNA reads TGTGCCAGCAGCTTAGCAGCAGGGGCCAATTCACCCCTCCACTTT. Translating it yields CASSLAAGANSPLHF.

V and J are TRBV14 and TRBJ2-1; TRBD1 might be the D (6 bases). In germline, CDR1 is SGHDN, CDR2 FVKESK. This CDR3 is 12 amino acids long. Trimming cost V 4 bases and J 8 bases, with 9 bases left between them. CDR3 DNA: TGTGCCAGCAGCCTACAGGGTTATGAGCAGTTCTTC. Protein sequence: CASSLQGYEQFF.

In its sample, this clone was seen a few times. This chain joins TRBV7-3 and TRBJ2-1; 11 positions match TRBD2. V lost 5 bases and J lost 5; bases outside the gene matches: 8. CDR1 is SGHTA, CDR2 FQGTGA, per germline. The CDR3 contains 16 residues. The CDR3 bases are TGTGCCAGCAGCAGGGGCGGACTAGCGGGTAACAATGAGCAGTTCTTC. Protein sequence: CASSRGGLAGNNEQFF.

This chain connects TRBV4-2 to TRBJ1-4; D may be TRBD1 (5 bases). The CDR3 spans 14 residues. Germline V gene data show CDR1 as LGHNA and CDR2 as YNFKEQ. The V end was cut by 0 bases, the J end by 4 bases, with 6 bases between. CDR3 sequence (DNA): TGTGCCAGCAGCCAAGATAGGGGTAATGAAAAACTGTTTTTT. Residues: CASSQDRGNEKLFF.

The chain is built from TRBV28 and TRBJ1-2; D ambiguous. In germline, CDR1 is MDHEN, CDR2 SYDVKM. V was pared by 3 bases and J by 4 bases, with 12 bases between. This CDR3 has 14 residues. The CDR3 nucleotides read TGTGCCAGCAGTTTTACTGGGCTTGGCTATGGCTACACCTTC. Protein product: CASSFTGLGYGYTF.

This chain connects TRBV18 to TRBJ1-5; D not resolved. CDR3 length: 15 residues. CDR1 and CDR2 from the germline V gene are KGHSH and LQKENI. V gave up 5 bases and J gave up 0 bases, with 11 bases separating them. CDR3 DNA sequence: TGTGCCAGCTCAAAAGAGAAGTATAGCAATCAGCCCCAGCATTTT. It specifies CASSKEKYSNQPQHF.

This clone was observed a handful of times. This sequence joins TRBV29-1 and TRBJ1-1; a weak D match, TRBD1 (5 bases). The CDR3 extends over 12 amino acids. The germline gives CDR1 SQVTM, CDR2 ANQGSEA. Trimming pared 7 bases from V and 4 bases from J, leaving 13 bases between. This CDR3 is CSGGREGTEAFF. CDR3 bases: TGCAGCGGGGGCCGAGAGGGCACTGAAGCTTTCTTT.

This chain uses TRBV5-1 with TRBJ2-3; tentative D call: TRBD2 (7 bases). The germline CDR1 and CDR2 sequences are SGHRS and YFSETQ. This CDR3 is 19 amino acids long. Trimming removed 3 bases from V and 2 bases from J, with 25 bases in between. The CDR3 sequence: CASSSDLLLQGGDTDTQYF. In DNA, the CDR3 is TGCGCCAGCAGCTCCGACCTCCTTCTACAGGGAGGGGACACAGATACGCAGTATTTT. Using reference TRBV5-1 and TRBJ2-3 for the parts outside the CDR3, the full variable domain is KAGVTQTPRYLIKTRGQQVTLSCSPISGHRSVSWYQQTPGQGLQFLFEYFSETQRNKGNFPGRFSGRQFSNSRSEMNVSTLELGDSALYLCASSSDLLLQGGDTDTQYFGPGTRLTVL.

V usage is TRBV28 and J usage is TRBJ1-2; weak D call: TRBD1 (5 bases). Deletions cut 4 bases from V and 5 bases from J, with 14 bases between. The CDR3 sequence is 14 residues long. CDR1 and CDR2 from the germline V gene are MDHEN and SYDVKM. CDR3 in DNA: TGTGCCAGCAGTTCGGGGGGAACTATTTATGGCTACACCTTC. Protein: CASSSGGTIYGYTF.

This chain's CDR3 is CASSLIIPGLAGGPLYNEQFF. CDR3 DNA: TGTGCCAGCAGCTTAATAATTCCGGGACTAGCGGGAGGACCGCTCTACAATGAGCAGTTCTTC. The chain couples TRBV7-8 to TRBJ2-1; 15 bases map to TRBD2. From germline, CDR1 is SGHVS and CDR2 FQNEAQ. The CDR3 is 21 amino acids. V shed 2 bases and J 3 bases; nucleotides not matched to a gene: 14.

The chain is built from TRBV6-2 or TRBV6-3 and TRBJ2-5; 7 bases match TRBD1. The ends lost 2 bases at V and 1 base at J; junction bases unmatched: 7. Germline assignment: CDR1 MNHEY and CDR2 SVGEGT. CDR3 length: 16 residues. CDR3 coding DNA: TGTGCCAGCAGTTACGGTGCTCGGGACAGCCAAGAGACCCAGTACTTC. It codes for CASSYGARDSQETQYF.

The CDR3 DNA is TGTGCCAGCACTCACGGGGGGGACCGTAAAGCTTTCTTT. This sequence encodes CASTHGGDRKAFF. J is TRBJ1-1 and V is TRBV27; a possible D gene is TRBD1 (5 bases). The V end was cut by 7 bases, the J end by 9 bases, with 18 bases between. The CDR3 runs 13 residues. The germline CDR1 and CDR2 sequences are MNHEY and SMNVEV (reference sequence).

For this clone: This sample also contains other DNA sequences that code for the same CDR3. This rearrangement joins TRBV7-9 to TRBJ1-4, with D unclear. Trimming cost V 3 bases and J 0 bases, with 8 bases left between them. CDR1 is SEHNR and CDR2 is FQNEAQ in the germline V gene (reference sequence). This CDR3 comprises 15 residues. CDR3 coding DNA: TGTGCCAGCAGCTTTGGCAGCGCAACTAATGAAAAACTGTTTTTT. Its protein is CASSFGSATNEKLFF.

The V gene is TRBV7-2, the J gene TRBJ2-5; tentative D call: TRBD2 (6 bases). V lost 1 base and J 3 bases, leaving 9 bases between the germline ends. This CDR3 region has 14 residues. Germline CDR1 and CDR2: SGHTA and FQGNSA. The chain's CDR3 is CASSLGVAEETQYF. The DNA of the CDR3 is TGTGCCAGCAGCTTAGGGGTAGCGGAAGAGACCCAGTACTTC.

This chain joins TRBV27 and TRBJ2-3; the D gene is possibly TRBD1 (5 bases). The germline V gene has CDR1 MNHEY and CDR2 SMNVEV (reference sequence). Trimming took off 2 bases at V and 0 bases at J, with 6 bases between the two ends. This CDR3 comprises 14 residues. CDR3 bases: TGTGCCAGCAGTTTAGACAGAAGCACAGATACGCAGTATTTT. It encodes CASSLDRSTDTQYF.

This clone was found once. The identical CDR3 is also encoded by other nucleotide sequences in the sample. The rearrangement links TRBV7-9 to TRBJ2-5, with TRBD2 matching over 8 bases. The CDR3 contains 13 residues. Germline V CDR1 and CDR2: SEHNR, FQNEAQ (reference sequence). V lost 5 bases, J lost 4 bases, and 3 bases stayed unmatched. CDR3 sequence reads: CASSLRGGETQYF. The CDR3 nucleotides read TGTGCCAGCAGCCTCCGGGGGGGAGAGACCCAGTACTTC.

The chain recombines TRBV7-9 with TRBJ2-7; maybe TRBD1 (6 bases). Deletions cut 3 bases from V and 3 bases from J, with 12 bases between. The CDR3 extends over 14 amino acids. CDR1 is SEHNR, CDR2 FQNEAQ, per germline (reference sequence). CDR3 coding DNA: TGTGCCAGCAGCTTGGACAGAGGCGTCTACGAGCAGTACTTC. Residues: CASSLDRGVYEQYF.

The genes are TRBV9 and TRBJ2-1, with TRBD2 identical over 10 bases. The V segment lost 0 bases and the J segment 6 bases; nucleotides outside the gene matches: 3. Germline V CDR1 and CDR2: SGDLS, YYNGEE. There are 15 residues in the CDR3. CDR3 protein: CASSVGASGSNEQFF. As DNA, the CDR3 is TGTGCCAGCAGCGTAGGTGCTAGCGGGAGCAATGAGCAGTTCTTC.

The J gene is TRBJ1-5, the V gene TRBV7-2, with unresolved D. CDR1 SGHTA and CDR2 FQGNSA come from the germline V gene. The CDR3 is 12 residues long. Deletions cut 1 base from V and 7 bases from J, with 5 bases between. The CDR3 DNA sequence: TGTGCCAGCAGCTTAGGGGCCCAGCCCCAGCATTTT. Protein product: CASSLGAQPQHF.

V usage is TRBV28 and J usage is TRBJ2-5; 7 bases map to TRBD2. CDR3 length: 15 residues. Germline CDR1 reads MDHEN; CDR2 reads SYDVKM. J was trimmed by 4 bases and V by 6 bases; bases with no gene match: 11. This chain's CDR3 is CASRRKAERGETQYF. DNA for the CDR3: TGTGCCAGCAGACGGAAAGCGGAGCGGGGAGAGACCCAGTACTTC.

This chain connects TRBV7-2 to TRBJ1-4; D is uncertain. This CDR3 is 14 amino acids long. Trimming removed 3 bases at V and 1 base at J, with 6 bases between. CDR1 is SGHTA, CDR2 FQGNSA, per germline. For the CDR3, the DNA is TGTGCCAGCAGCTTTGGAGGAACTAATGAAAAACTGTTTTTT. Encoded protein: CASSFGGTNEKLFF.

V usage is TRBV7-2 and J usage is TRBJ2-7; D is unclear. CDR1 is SGHTA, CDR2 FQGNSA, per germline. This CDR3 is 15 amino acids long. V was trimmed by 3 bases and J by 4 bases, leaving 16 bases between them. The CDR3 spells CASSFGSLPPYEQYF. The CDR3 bases are TGTGCCAGCAGCTTCGGGTCTCTTCCCCCTTACGAGCAGTACTTC. The full variable domain, rest sourced from reference TRBV7-2 and TRBJ2-7, is GAGVSQSPSNKVTEKGKDVELRCDPISGHTALYWYRQSLGQGLEFLIYFQGNSAPDKSGLPSDRFSAERTGGSVSTLTIQRTQQEDSAVYLCASSFGSLPPYEQYFGPGTRLTVT.

The J gene is TRBJ2-2, the V gene TRBV11-2, with 16 bases matching TRBD2. The CDR3 loop spans 18 amino acids. J gave up 4 bases and V 5 bases, and 7 bases lay outside the gene matches. Germline lookup yields CDR1 SGHAT and CDR2 FQNNGV. The chain's CDR3 is CASSLGLAGGPGTGELFF. The CDR3 DNA sequence: TGTGCCAGCAGCCTGGGACTAGCGGGAGGGCCGGGCACCGGGGAGCTGTTTTTT.